This TCR beta chain emerged from a study of T cells in tumors after PD-1 blockade. Study in general: During anti-PD-1 treatment, some patients continued daily vismodegib 150 mg.

The CDR3 sequence is 15 residues long. Germline assignment: CDR1 LGHDT and CDR2 YNNKEL (reference sequence). J lost 10 bases, V lost 4 bases, and 7 bases had no gene match. TCRdb keeps only in-frame clones here, not all; method: immunoSEQ multiplex PCR. The sample lists 20,000 to 30,000 clones, roughly 80% occurring once. This TCR was sampled from a human donor with basal cell carcinoma. Source: PBMCs, taken after anti-PD-1 treatment. The chain links TRBV3-1 (or the pseudogene TRBV3-2) to TRBJ1-6; 10 positions match TRBD1. As DNA, the CDR3 is TGTGCCAGCAGCCCGACAGGGGGCGCGAGGTCACCCCTCCACTTT. It codes for CASSPTGGARSPLHF.